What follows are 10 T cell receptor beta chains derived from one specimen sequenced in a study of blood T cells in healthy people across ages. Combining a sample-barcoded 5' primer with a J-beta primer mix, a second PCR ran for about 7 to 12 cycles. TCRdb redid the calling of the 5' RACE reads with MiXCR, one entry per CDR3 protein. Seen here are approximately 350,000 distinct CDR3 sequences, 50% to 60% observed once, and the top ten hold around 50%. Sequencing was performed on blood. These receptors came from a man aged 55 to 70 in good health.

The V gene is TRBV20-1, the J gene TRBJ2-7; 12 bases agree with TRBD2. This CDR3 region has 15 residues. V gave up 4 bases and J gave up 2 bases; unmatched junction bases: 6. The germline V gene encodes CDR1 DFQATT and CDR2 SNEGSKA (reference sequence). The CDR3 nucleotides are TGCAGTGCTACGCGGACTAGCGGGGCCACCTACGAGCAGTACTTC. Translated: CSATRTSGATYEQYF.

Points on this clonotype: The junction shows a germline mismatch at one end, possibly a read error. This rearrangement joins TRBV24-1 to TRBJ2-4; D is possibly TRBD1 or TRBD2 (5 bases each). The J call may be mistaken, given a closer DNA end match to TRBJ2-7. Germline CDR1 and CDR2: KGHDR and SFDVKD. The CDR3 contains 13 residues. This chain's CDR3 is CASSLGEGFEQYF. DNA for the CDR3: TGTGCCTCCAGTTTAGGAGAGGGGTTCGAGCAGTACTTC.

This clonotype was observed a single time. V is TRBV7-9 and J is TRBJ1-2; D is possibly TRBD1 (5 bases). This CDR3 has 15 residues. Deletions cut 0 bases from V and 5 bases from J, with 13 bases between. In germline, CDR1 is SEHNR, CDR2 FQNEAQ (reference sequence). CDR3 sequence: CASSLARGGAYGYTF. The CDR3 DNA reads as TGTGCCAGCAGCTTAGCCCGAGGTGGGGCATATGGCTACACCTTC.

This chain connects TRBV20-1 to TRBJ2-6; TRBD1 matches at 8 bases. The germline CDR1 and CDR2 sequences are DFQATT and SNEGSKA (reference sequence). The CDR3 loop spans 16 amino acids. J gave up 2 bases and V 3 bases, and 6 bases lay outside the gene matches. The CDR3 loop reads CSASSQGAPGANVLTF. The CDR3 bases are TGCAGTGCTAGTAGTCAGGGGGCGCCTGGGGCCAACGTCCTGACTTTC.

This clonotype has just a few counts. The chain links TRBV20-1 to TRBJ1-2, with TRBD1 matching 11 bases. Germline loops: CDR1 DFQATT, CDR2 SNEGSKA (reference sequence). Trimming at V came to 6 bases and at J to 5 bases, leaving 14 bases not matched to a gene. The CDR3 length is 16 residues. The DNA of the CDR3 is TGCAGTGCCCGCGCCTTTGGGGACAGGGGGATGTATGGCTACACCTTC. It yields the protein CSARAFGDRGMYGYTF.

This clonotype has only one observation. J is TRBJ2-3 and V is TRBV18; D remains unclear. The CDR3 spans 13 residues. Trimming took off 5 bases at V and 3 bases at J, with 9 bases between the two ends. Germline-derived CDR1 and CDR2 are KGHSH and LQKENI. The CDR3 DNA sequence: TGTGCCAGCTCAGCGCGTAGTACAGATACGCAGTATTTT. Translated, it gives CASSARSTDTQYF.

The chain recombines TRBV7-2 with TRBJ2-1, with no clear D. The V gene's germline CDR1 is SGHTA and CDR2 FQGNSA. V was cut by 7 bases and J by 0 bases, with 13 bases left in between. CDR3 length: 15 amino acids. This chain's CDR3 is CASTSRSSSYNEQFF. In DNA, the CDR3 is TGTGCCAGCACCTCGAGGAGCTCCTCCTACAATGAGCAGTTCTTC.

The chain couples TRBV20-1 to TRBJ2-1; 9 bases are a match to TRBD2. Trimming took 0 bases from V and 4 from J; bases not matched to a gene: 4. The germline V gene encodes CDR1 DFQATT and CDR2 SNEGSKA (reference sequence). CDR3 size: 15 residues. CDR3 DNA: TGCAGTGCTAGAGACGCGGGGGGGCGGTACAATGAGCAGTTCTTC. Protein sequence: CSARDAGGRYNEQFF.

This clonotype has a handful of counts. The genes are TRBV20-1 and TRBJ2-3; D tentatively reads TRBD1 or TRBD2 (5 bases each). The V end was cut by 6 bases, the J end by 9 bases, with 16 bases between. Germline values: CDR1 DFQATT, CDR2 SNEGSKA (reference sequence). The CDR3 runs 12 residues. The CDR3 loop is CSAPRVEGTQYF. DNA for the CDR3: TGCAGTGCACCCCGTGTCGAGGGGACGCAGTATTTT.

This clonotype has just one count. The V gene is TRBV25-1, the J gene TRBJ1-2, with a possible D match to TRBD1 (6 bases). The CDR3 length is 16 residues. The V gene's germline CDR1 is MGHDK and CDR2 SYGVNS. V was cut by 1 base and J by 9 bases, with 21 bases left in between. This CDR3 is CASSELGPGAFMSYTF. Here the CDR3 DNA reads TGTGCCAGCAGTGAATTGGGGCCGGGGGCGTTTATGAGCTACACCTTC.